Listed below are T cell receptor beta chains from one sample, sequenced in a study of OX40 agonist ivuxolimab in advanced cancers. Some clones are missing from TCRdb's copy, which holds only in-frame ones; the method was immunoSEQ multiplex PCR. The data hold 90,000 to 100,000 clones, with around nine tenths observed a single time. The sample here was CD4+ or CD8+ T cells sorted from blood, taken in a trial of the OX40 agonist ivuxolimab. The receptor source for this set is an adult with an advanced solid tumor such as melanoma, head and neck, liver or kidney cancer. CDR3s include the opening cysteine and the closing phenylalanine or tryptophan. Each record gives: V gene, D gene, clone size, J gene, CDR3 DNA, CDR3 protein. A D gene is named only where the DNA matches it firmly. Size values are once, few and many counts, or a class for expanded clones, and some rows have none.

v_gene: TRBV2
d_gene: .
abundance: .
j_gene: TRBJ1-1
CDR3nt: TGTGCCAGCATAAGGGACACGAACACTGAAGCTTTCTTT
CDR3aa: CASIRDTNTEAFF

v_gene: TRBV29-1
d_gene: .
abundance: .
j_gene: TRBJ2-2
CDR3nt: TGCAGCGTTCGAACAGGCGGGGAGCTGTTTTTT
CDR3aa: CSVRTGGELFF

v_gene: TRBV19
d_gene: TRBD1
abundance: .
j_gene: TRBJ1-4
CDR3nt: TGTGCCAGTAGTGAGACCGGGACAGGGGGGGAAAAACTGTTTTTT
CDR3aa: CASSETGTGGEKLFF

v_gene: TRBV7-9
d_gene: TRBD1
abundance: .
j_gene: TRBJ2-7
CDR3nt: TGTGCCAGCAGCATCATTGGACAGGGGGCCCACGAGCAGTACTTC
CDR3aa: CASSIIGQGAHEQYF

v_gene: TRBV6-1
d_gene: .
abundance: .
j_gene: TRBJ1-2
CDR3nt: TGTGCCAGCAGTGGGGTGGGCATTTCGGTTGGCTACACCTTC
CDR3aa: CASSGVGISVGYTF

v_gene: TRBV28
d_gene: TRBD1
abundance: .
j_gene: TRBJ2-7
CDR3nt: TGTGCCAGCAGTCAGCCGGACAGGGGCTACGAGCAGTACTTC
CDR3aa: CASSQPDRGYEQYF

v_gene: TRBV28
d_gene: TRBD1
abundance: .
j_gene: TRBJ2-7
CDR3nt: TGTGCCAGCAGTGCCCGGGACAGGGACGAGCAGTACTTC
CDR3aa: CASSARDRDEQYF

v_gene: TRBV4-3
d_gene: .
abundance: .
j_gene: TRBJ2-3
CDR3nt: TGCGCCAGCAGCCAAGATGGGCGACCCACAGATACGCAGTATTTT
CDR3aa: CASSQDGRPTDTQYF

v_gene: TRBV9
d_gene: .
abundance: .
j_gene: TRBJ2-1
CDR3nt: TGTGCCAGCAGCGTAGCCCCTTCCTCCTACAATGAGCAGTTCTTC
CDR3aa: CASSVAPSSYNEQFF

v_gene: TRBV19
d_gene: TRBD1
abundance: .
j_gene: TRBJ1-5
CDR3nt: TGTGCTTCGAGGGACAGGGAGGATTTTCAGCCCCAGCATTTT
CDR3aa: CASRDREDFQPQHF

v_gene: TRBV5-1
d_gene: .
abundance: once
j_gene: TRBJ2-2
CDR3nt: TGCGCCAGCAGCTTGGAAGGGTCTTGGTCCACCGGGGAGCTGTTTTTT
CDR3aa: CASSLEGSWSTGELFF

v_gene: TRBV11-2
d_gene: .
abundance: .
j_gene: TRBJ2-2
CDR3nt: TGTGCCAGCAGCTCACTTAGGAGAAACACCGGGGAGCTGTTTTTT
CDR3aa: CASSSLRRNTGELFF

v_gene: TRBV7-9
d_gene: .
abundance: .
j_gene: TRBJ1-1
CDR3nt: TGTGCCAGCAGCTTAGCGCGTGGCAGCACTGAAGCTTTCTTT
CDR3aa: CASSLARGSTEAFF

v_gene: TRBV28
d_gene: .
abundance: .
j_gene: TRBJ1-1
CDR3nt: TGTGCCAGCAGTTTGAGAGGAACTGAAGCTTTCTTT
CDR3aa: CASSLRGTEAFF

v_gene: TRBV19
d_gene: .
abundance: .
j_gene: TRBJ1-1
CDR3nt: TGTGCCAGTAGTATAGATCTATTTGGCACTGAAGCTTTCTTT
CDR3aa: CASSIDLFGTEAFF